One sample yielded the 21 T cell receptor beta chains listed below, sequenced in a study of OX40 agonist ivuxolimab in advanced cancers. Libraries were constructed by the immunoSEQ multiplex PCR assay. This immuneACCESS table, as held by TCRdb, lists in-frame sequences with V and J called but not all clones. Of the missing ones, under half trace to an unresolved V gene in checked studies; the others have no known cause. The sample table lists about 18,000 clones, approximately 88% of them with a count of one. About 66% of the sample lies in the top ten. The source material was CD4+ or CD8+ T cells sorted from blood, sampled in a trial of the OX40 agonist ivuxolimab. These receptors were taken from an adult with an advanced solid tumor such as melanoma, head and neck, liver or kidney cancer.

The chain is built from TRBV9 and TRBJ2-3; D could derive from TRBD1 or TRBD2 (6 bases each). The germline gives CDR1 SGDLS, CDR2 YYNGEE. V shed 2 bases and J shed 5 bases, with 21 bases lying between them. The length of the CDR3 is 17 residues. CDR3 sequence reads: CASSVGAGGLFLDTQYF. In nucleotides, the CDR3 is TGTGCCAGCAGCGTGGGAGCTGGGGGGCTTTTTTTAGATACGCAGTATTTT.

This clone was picked up one time. V and J are TRBV6-5 and TRBJ2-3; 14 bases match TRBD2. In germline, CDR1 is MNHEY, CDR2 SVGAGI. The CDR3 is 15 amino acids. Trimming at V came to 6 bases and at J to 8 bases, leaving 7 bases not matched to a gene. CDR3 in DNA: TGTGCCAGCAGCCCGGGGACTAGCGGGGGAGTTACGCAGTATTTT. Amino acid sequence: CASSPGTSGGVTQYF.

The chain recombines TRBV2 with TRBJ2-7; 7 bases agree with TRBD1. In germline, CDR1 is SNHLY, CDR2 FYNNEI. The CDR3 length is 13 residues. The J segment lost 3 bases and the V segment lost 6 bases, leaving 5 bases of the junction unmatched. CDR3 amino acids: CASRGTDLYEQYF. For the CDR3, the DNA is TGTGCCAGCAGAGGGACAGACCTCTACGAGCAGTACTTC.

J is TRBJ2-5 and V is TRBV18; 10 nucleotides match TRBD2. After removal of 2 bases from V and 3 bases from J, the junction contained 9 bases not matched to a gene. The CDR3 consists of 17 residues. Germline CDR1 KGHSH, CDR2 LQKENI. CDR3 DNA sequence: TGTGCCAGCTCACCAAGAATCGAGCGGGGGGGCGAAGAGACCCAGTACTTC. Protein: CASSPRIERGGEETQYF.

This sequence joins TRBV6-1 and TRBJ1-2; TRBD1 matches at 8 bases. Germline CDR1 MNHNS, CDR2 SASEGT. Trimming cost V 1 base and J 8 bases; bases outside gene matches: 9. The CDR3 extends over 15 amino acids. CDR3 nucleotide sequence: TGTGCCAGCAGTGAAGGTTTGATGGACAGGGAAGGCTACACCTTC. Amino acid sequence: CASSEGLMDREGYTF.

This chain uses TRBV2 with TRBJ1-2; D unresolved. This CDR3 has 12 amino acids. V lost 0 bases and J 5 bases, leaving 4 bases between the germline ends. Germline CDR1 and CDR2: SNHLY and FYNNEI. The chain's CDR3 is CASSEAVYGYTF. DNA of the CDR3: TGTGCCAGCAGTGAAGCGGTATATGGCTACACCTTC.

This chain connects TRBV4-3 to TRBJ1-3; D is uncertain. The length of the CDR3 is 13 residues. Germline CDR1 LGHNA, CDR2 YSLEER. Deletions cut 1 base from V and 1 base from J, with 2 bases between. CDR3 sequence (DNA): TGCGCCAGCAGCCAAGGGTCTGGAAACACCATATATTTT. It yields the protein CASSQGSGNTIYF.

Only one count was recorded for this clone. This chain connects TRBV7-9 to TRBJ2-7; D possibly corresponds to TRBD1 (5 bases). CDR3 length: 15 residues. Germline-derived CDR1 and CDR2 are SEHNR and FQNEAQ (reference sequence). Between the trimmed V and J ends, which lost 3 bases and 2 bases, there was a span of 14 bases. The CDR3 nucleotides read TGTGCCAGCAGCTTGGGGCGTGGGGCCCCCTACGAGCAGTACTTC. Protein product: CASSLGRGAPYEQYF.

V and J are TRBV6-5 and TRBJ2-2; D uncertain. Germline values: CDR1 MNHEY, CDR2 SVGAGI. The CDR3 spans 15 residues. V was pared by 0 bases and J by 4 bases, with 9 bases between. This CDR3 reads CASSYSPESTGELFF. CDR3 nucleotide sequence: TGTGCCAGCAGTTACTCGCCAGAGAGCACCGGGGAGCTGTTTTTT.

The chain employs TRBV15 and TRBJ2-3, with 8 positions matching TRBD1. The V gene's germline CDR1 is LNHNV and CDR2 YYDKDF (reference sequence). CDR3 length equals 17 residues. With 0 bases clipped from V and 6 bases from J, the junction kept 11 bases outside the gene matches. The CDR3 is CATSREFLGTGIDTQYF. CDR3 nucleotide sequence: TGTGCCACCAGCAGAGAATTTTTGGGGACAGGTATCGATACGCAGTATTTT.

The chain joins TRBV6-5 to TRBJ2-1; D perhaps matches TRBD2 (5 bases). This CDR3 is built from 15 residues. The germline V gene has CDR1 MNHEY and CDR2 SVGAGI. Trimming took 7 bases from V and 0 from J, leaving 13 bases between them. CDR3 sequence (DNA): TGTGCCAGCACCTACGGTGGGAGCTCCTACAATGAGCAGTTCTTC. The encoded protein is CASTYGGSSYNEQFF.

CDR3 DNA sequence: TGTGCCAGCAGCTTAGCGTCAACGTACAATGAGCAGTTCTTC. Its protein product is CASSLASTYNEQFF. The rearrangement joins TRBV7-9 to TRBJ2-1; D ambiguous. The ends were cut back, 0 bases at V and 4 bases at J, with 7 bases in the middle. Germline CDR1 and CDR2: SEHNR and FQNEAQ (reference sequence). The CDR3 is 14 residues long.

The chain joins TRBV2 to TRBJ1-1; TRBD1 matches 8 bases. Germline lookup yields CDR1 SNHLY and CDR2 FYNNEI. J lost 0 bases, V lost 2 bases, and 8 bases had no gene match. The CDR3 runs 17 residues. The CDR3 DNA follows: TGTGCCAGCAGTGAAATTACGGGACAGGAGTTGAACACTGAAGCTTTCTTT. Its protein product is CASSEITGQELNTEAFF.

This clone was counted between two and nine times. V usage is TRBV7-2 and J usage is TRBJ2-7; possible D gene TRBD2, 5 bases. This CDR3 has 12 amino acids. CDR1 is SGHTA, CDR2 FQGNSA, per germline. V dropped 5 bases and J dropped 2 bases, with 7 bases sitting between them. The CDR3 DNA is TGTGCCAGCAGCCCGGAGGCCTACGAGCAGTACTTC. Residues: CASSPEAYEQYF.

This rearrangement joins TRBV28 to TRBJ2-3, with 10 nucleotides matching TRBD2. V lost 5 bases and J lost 0; bases outside the gene matches: 2. Germline CDR1 and CDR2: MDHEN and SYDVKM. The CDR3 has 15 residues. CDR3 sequence (DNA): TGTGCCAGCAGTACTAGCGGGGAAAGCACAGATACGCAGTATTTT. It is translated as CASSTSGESTDTQYF.

V and J are TRBV10-1 and TRBJ2-3, with D unclear. The CDR3 sequence is 13 residues long. Trimming took 5 bases from V and 0 from J, leaving 6 bases between them. Germline assignment: CDR1 WNHNN and CDR2 SYGVQD (reference sequence). In DNA, the CDR3 is TGCGCCAGCAGTTTGGACAGCACAGATACGCAGTATTTT. As protein: CASSLDSTDTQYF.

The CDR3 sequence is CAISETHFPDRSGANVLTF. The DNA of the CDR3 is TGTGCCATCAGTGAGACCCACTTCCCAGACAGGTCTGGGGCCAACGTCCTGACTTTC. The chain employs TRBV10-3 and TRBJ2-6; a weak D match, TRBD1 (6 bases). Trimming shortened V by 2 bases and J by 1 base, and 18 bases separated the two germline ends. Germline V gene lookup returns CDR1 ENHRY and CDR2 SYGVKD. The CDR3 extends over 19 amino acids.

CDR3 loop: CASRLPEGAGNEQFF. DNA for the CDR3: TGTGCCAGCAGGCTCCCTGAGGGAGCGGGGAATGAGCAGTTCTTC. The rearrangement joins TRBV6-6 to TRBJ2-1; TRBD2 matches at 7 bases. Germline CDR1 is MNHNY and CDR2 is SVGAGI (reference sequence). V dropped 6 bases and J dropped 7; count of bases not matched to a gene: 12. This CDR3 is 15 amino acids long.

The V gene is TRBV27, the J gene TRBJ2-1; D may match TRBD1 or TRBD2 (6 bases each). CDR1 MNHEY and CDR2 SMNVEV come from the germline V gene (reference sequence). The CDR3 has 13 amino acids. V lost 6 bases and J lost 7, with 13 bases in between. As DNA, the CDR3 is TGTGCCAGCAGGATGACAGGACTAAATGAGCAGTTCTTC. The encoded protein is CASRMTGLNEQFF.

The CDR3: CASTPPGLASNEQYF. In nucleotides, the CDR3 is TGTGCCAGCACTCCCCCGGGACTAGCTTCGAACGAGCAGTACTTC. This chain links TRBV6-5 with TRBJ2-7, with TRBD2 identical over 9 bases. Germline V gene data show CDR1 as MNHEY and CDR2 as SVGAGI. The CDR3 has 15 residues. The V and J ends lost 7 bases and 5 bases, in that order; junction bases with no gene match: 12.

The chain recombines TRBV11-3 with TRBJ2-7, with 10 bases aligning to TRBD1. The V and J ends lost 6 bases and 2 bases, in that order; junction bases with no gene match: 4. This CDR3 region has 14 residues. CDR1 is SGHNT, CDR2 YENEEA, per germline. The CDR3 nucleotides read TGTGCCAGCAGTCAAGGACAGGGGGCCTACGAGCAGTACTTC. Translating it yields CASSQGQGAYEQYF. The complete variable domain, with remaining parts taken from reference TRBV11-3 and TRBJ2-7, reads EAGVVQSPRYKIIEKKQPVAFWCNPISGHNTLYWYLQNLGQGPELLIRYENEEAVDDSQLPKDRFSAERLKGVDSTLKIQPAELGDSAVYLCASSQGQGAYEQYFGPGTRLTVT.